This T cell receptor beta chain originates from a study of CD8+ T cells in alopecia areata. Study conclusions and caveats: Tofacitinib produced a significant decrease in scalp clonality and in expanded CD8+ clones among the top 100. Normal scalp showed lower clonality than lesional scalp, especially alopecia totalis/universalis. A single nonresponder leaves the baseline CD8+ expansion link to response uncertain.

cDNA serving as the sequencing template came from extracted, reverse transcribed RNA. Data came from immunoSEQ multiplex PCR; TCRdb stores just in-frame clones and leaves some out. The data contain more than 130,000 clones, roughly four fifths of them singletons. For this clone: Its antigen is unknown.

Germline V gene lookup returns CDR1 MNHEY and CDR2 SVGAGI. The CDR3 runs to 13 residues. Between the trimmed V and J ends, which lost 0 bases and 7 bases, there was a span of 6 bases. Noted treatment: oral pan-JAK inhibitor, 5-10 mg twice daily. The study team obtained lesional scalp punch biopsies and peripheral blood from alopecia areata patients. The chain recombines TRBV6-5 with TRBJ2-2; D not certain. This clonotype originated in a human donor with alopecia areata. The sample was CD8+ T cells sorted from blood, taken at week 4, from a patient treated with tofacitinib. In DNA, the CDR3 is TGTGCCAGCAGTTACTCTACGAGCGGGGAGCTGTTTTTT. Protein: CASSYSTSGELFF.